The 11 T cell receptor beta chains below were found in one sample sequenced in a study of sequential checkpoint blockade in melanoma. Noted treatment: randomized to nivolumab then ipilimumab (arm A) or the reverse (arm B). Repertoires were generated with immunoSEQ multiplex PCR, while TCRdb's copy carries only in-frame clones and drops some. The sample holds 9,000 to 13,000 clones; about 30% are singletons and the top ten take 26%. Specimen: tumor tissue (inferred from file names), collected from a patient given nivolumab and ipilimumab in sequence. The receptor source for this set is a human donor with melanoma.

This rearrangement joins TRBV15 to TRBJ1-5; 11 positions match TRBD1. From germline, CDR1 is LNHNV and CDR2 YYDKDF (reference sequence). There are 15 residues in the CDR3. V trimming: 0 bases; J trimming: 7 bases; junction bases outside the gene matches: 2. The CDR3 sequence is CATSRDGTGGQPQHF. Here the CDR3 DNA reads TGTGCCACCAGCAGAGATGGGACAGGGGGGCAGCCCCAGCATTTT.

This chain links TRBV5-1 with TRBJ2-3, with 11 bases aligning to TRBD1. The V segment lost 6 bases and the J segment 5 bases; nucleotides outside the gene matches: 5. Germline values: CDR1 SGHRS, CDR2 YFSETQ. This CDR3 has 14 residues. The CDR3 DNA reads TGCGCCAGCACCCCCGGGACAGGGGGAGATACGCAGTATTTT. It codes for CASTPGTGGDTQYF.

The chain has TRBV11-3 and TRBJ1-1; 11 bases are a match to TRBD1. The CDR3 has 17 amino acids. The germline gives CDR1 SGHNT, CDR2 YENEEA. Germline trimming cut 2 bases from V and 0 bases from J; bases unmatched to any gene: 5. CDR3 DNA sequence: TGTGCCAGCAGCTTATTAGGACAGGGGGCCATGAACACTGAAGCTTTCTTT. Translating gives CASSLLGQGAMNTEAFF.

For the CDR3, the DNA is TGCGCCAGCAGCTTGACAGGTCCTAACTATGGCTACACCTTC. Protein: CASSLTGPNYGYTF. This rearrangement joins TRBV5-1 to TRBJ1-2; D is perhaps TRBD1 (5 bases). The CDR3 totals 14 residues. Trimming took 1 base from V and 0 from J, leaving 7 bases between them. The germline V gene encodes CDR1 SGHRS and CDR2 YFSETQ.

This chain uses TRBV14 with TRBJ1-1; 7 bases fit TRBD1. This CDR3 region has 17 residues. V was pared by 5 bases and J by 1 base, with 13 bases of the junction left unmatched. Germline-derived CDR1 and CDR2 are SGHDN and FVKESK. The CDR3: CASSTDSRGYGNTEAFF. CDR3 coding DNA: TGTGCCAGCAGCACGGATTCCAGGGGGTATGGGAACACTGAAGCTTTCTTT. Using reference TRBV14 and TRBJ1-1 for the parts outside the CDR3, the full variable domain is EAGVTQFPSHSVIEKGQTVTLRCDPISGHDNLYWYRRVMGKEIKFLLHFVKESKQDESGMPNNRFLAERTGGTYSTLKVQPAELEDSGVYFCASSTDSRGYGNTEAFFGQGTRLTVV.

This clone was observed once. V usage is TRBV14 and J usage is TRBJ1-6; TRBD1 aligns across 9 bases. V lost 4 bases to trimming and J lost 7 bases; unmatched junction nucleotides: 2. The CDR3 length is 14 residues. Per germline, CDR1 SGHDN and CDR2 FVKESK. The CDR3 here is CASSPGTGNSPLHF. In DNA, the CDR3 is TGTGCCAGCAGCCCTGGGACAGGGAATTCACCCCTCCACTTT. The complete variable domain, with remaining parts taken from reference TRBV14 and TRBJ1-6, reads EAGVTQFPSHSVIEKGQTVTLRCDPISGHDNLYWYRRVMGKEIKFLLHFVKESKQDESGMPNNRFLAERTGGTYSTLKVQPAELEDSGVYFCASSPGTGNSPLHFGNGTRLTVT.

The V gene is TRBV4-1, the J gene TRBJ2-3; TRBD2 matches at 16 bases. The CDR3 has 17 amino acids. Trimming removed 1 base from V and 5 bases from J; junction bases left unmatched: 3. CDR1 MGHRA and CDR2 YSYEKL come from the germline V gene. The CDR3 is CASSQAGTSGGGDTQYF. In nucleotides, the CDR3 is TGCGCCAGCAGCCAAGCCGGGACTAGCGGGGGGGGAGATACGCAGTATTTT.

The CDR3 reads CASTSLSGGGDDEQFF. For the CDR3, the DNA is TGCGCCAGCACCTCCCTTAGCGGGGGGGGCGACGATGAGCAGTTCTTC. This chain links TRBV5-1 with TRBJ2-1, with 11 bases that match TRBD2. J was trimmed by 8 bases and V by 6 bases; bases with no gene match: 13. Germline assignment: CDR1 SGHRS and CDR2 YFSETQ. The CDR3 loop spans 16 amino acids.

The chain employs TRBV19 and TRBJ1-6; D remains ambiguous. Germline values: CDR1 LNHDA, CDR2 SQIVND (reference sequence). The CDR3 spans 13 residues. Between the trimmed V and J ends, which lost 6 bases and 8 bases, there was a span of 11 bases. The CDR3: CASSLQRDSPLHF. The CDR3 nucleotides read TGTGCCAGTAGCCTACAGAGAGATTCACCCCTCCACTTT.

The rearrangement uses TRBV18 and TRBJ2-6; maybe TRBD1 (6 bases). Per the germline V gene, CDR1 is KGHSH and CDR2 is LQKENI. The CDR3 consists of 16 residues. Trimming removed 2 bases at V and 4 bases at J, with 12 bases between. CDR3: CASSPLTGHGANVLTF. DNA of the CDR3: TGTGCCAGCTCACCATTAACAGGGCACGGGGCCAACGTCCTGACTTTC.

This clone came up a few times. The gene calls are TRBV23-1 and TRBJ2-7; TRBD1 might be the D (6 bases). TRBV23-1 is recorded as an ORF, its role being uncertain. The CDR3 has 15 residues. Trimming removed 6 bases from V and 3 bases from J, with 18 bases in between. Written as DNA, the CDR3 is TGCGCCAGCAGCCAAGACGGGCAGGGGATCTACGAGCAGTACTTC. Residues: CASSQDGQGIYEQYF.